These 20 T cell receptor beta chains share one sample of origin, sequenced in a study of cytomegalovirus exposure and HLA in healthy donors. The PCR was carried out with 60 Vbeta primers and 13 Jbeta primers. Measured with immunoSEQ multiplex PCR; TCRdb has only the in-frame clones, and not every one. Altogether approximately 130,000 clones are present, approximately 82% being singletons, with the ten largest covering about 1.6%. The sequencing sample was made of PBMCs. These receptors were obtained from a man aged 35 to 55 in good health and CMV-seronegative.

V is TRBV5-5 and J is TRBJ2-5; TRBD2 aligns across 11 bases. From germline, CDR1 is SGHKS and CDR2 YYEKEE (reference sequence). The V and J ends lost 2 bases and 2 bases, in that order; junction bases with no gene match: 5. The CDR3 has 16 residues. The CDR3 spells CASSLSLAGGQETQYF. In DNA, the CDR3 is TGTGCCAGCAGCTTAAGTCTAGCGGGGGGTCAAGAGACCCAGTACTTC.

The CDR3 sequence: CAWSVTQNQPQHF. The CDR3 DNA reads as TGTGCCTGGAGTGTCACCCAGAATCAGCCCCAGCATTTT. The chain uses TRBV30 and TRBJ1-5, with unresolved D. This CDR3 contains 13 residues. V lost 0 bases and J 4 bases, leaving 7 bases between the germline ends. The germline V gene encodes CDR1 GTSNPN and CDR2 SVGIG (reference sequence).

This chain links TRBV2 with TRBJ1-3; maybe TRBD1 (5 bases). This CDR3 has 16 amino acids. From germline, CDR1 is SNHLY and CDR2 FYNNEI. V shed 0 bases and J shed 0 bases, with 9 bases lying between them. The DNA for the CDR3 is TGTGCCAGCAGTGAAGCGCGACAGCCCTCTGGAAACACCATATATTTT. Protein sequence: CASSEARQPSGNTIYF.

This CDR3 is CAREEPIDRDSGNTIYF. CDR3 coding DNA: TGTGCCAGGGAGGAACCCATCGACAGGGACTCTGGAAACACCATATATTTT. The V and J genes are TRBV2 and TRBJ1-3; 7 nucleotides match TRBD1. The CDR3 extends over 17 amino acids. The trim removed 9 bases at V and 0 bases at J, leaving 14 bases unmatched. Germline loops: CDR1 SNHLY, CDR2 FYNNEI.

In DNA, the CDR3 is TGTGCCAGCAGTGAGTCAGGGTGGGCAGATACGCAGTATTTT. Encoded protein: CASSESGWADTQYF. The J gene is TRBJ2-3, the V gene TRBV6-1; TRBD1 might be the D (5 bases). The CDR3 has 14 amino acids. Germline lookup yields CDR1 MNHNS and CDR2 SASEGT. V lost 3 bases, J lost 4 bases, and 11 bases lay in between.

The chain has TRBV7-9 and TRBJ1-3; no clear D gene. The V gene's germline CDR1 is SEHNR and CDR2 FQNEAQ (reference sequence). V was pared by 0 bases and J by 0 bases, with 9 bases between. The CDR3 extends over 16 amino acids. The CDR3 nucleotides are TGTGCCAGCAGCTTAGCCGGTACGCTCTCTGGAAACACCATATATTTT. Encoded protein: CASSLAGTLSGNTIYF.

The chain is built from TRBV5-8 and TRBJ2-6; possibly TRBD1 for D (7 bases). Trimming took 2 bases from V and 6 from J, leaving 18 bases between them. The germline V gene encodes CDR1 SGHTS and CDR2 YDEGEE. This CDR3 has 17 residues. The CDR3 nucleotides are TGTGCCAGCAGCTTCCAGGGGGGTAGTGCTGAGGCCAACGTCCTGACTTTC. Residues: CASSFQGGSAEANVLTF.

The chain couples TRBV15 to TRBJ1-1; D is unclear. V lost 0 bases to trimming and J lost 7 bases, with 9 bases between them. The length of the CDR3 is 13 residues. The germline CDR1 and CDR2 sequences are LNHNV and YYDKDF (reference sequence). CDR3 in amino acids: CATSRDLPDEAFF. CDR3 sequence (DNA): TGTGCCACCAGCAGAGATCTACCCGATGAAGCTTTCTTT.

This clone is a singleton in its sample. As DNA, the CDR3 is TGTGCCAGCAGGCAACAATCGGGGGACAATGAGCAGTTCTTC. It translates to CASRQQSGDNEQFF. The chain uses TRBV4-2 and TRBJ2-1; possible D gene TRBD2, 6 bases. The CDR3 length is 14 residues. Germline lookup yields CDR1 LGHNA and CDR2 YNFKEQ. V was shortened by 6 bases and J by 5 bases, with 14 bases between the two germline ends.

V usage is TRBV5-6 and J usage is TRBJ2-7; 8 bases agree with TRBD1. This CDR3 spans 14 amino acids. The germline gives CDR1 SGHDT, CDR2 YYEEEE. V trimming: 0 bases; J trimming: 7 bases; junction bases outside the gene matches: 6. CDR3 bases: TGTGCCAGCAGCTTGGGGCAGGGGGCGAGGGAGCAGTACTTC. Its protein is CASSLGQGAREQYF.

CDR3 DNA sequence: TGTGCCAGCAGTTTAACGTCTAGGGGCCAGCCCCAGCATTTT. It translates to CASSLTSRGQPQHF. This chain uses TRBV27 with TRBJ1-5, with D tentatively TRBD1 (5 bases). The CDR3 sequence is 14 residues long. The germline V gene encodes CDR1 MNHEY and CDR2 SMNVEV (reference sequence). The germline V and J ends were trimmed by 2 bases and 7 bases, with 12 bases remaining between them.

This chain connects TRBV5-6 to TRBJ2-7; D is ambiguous. The germline V gene has CDR1 SGHDT and CDR2 YYEEEE. The CDR3 sequence is 14 residues long. Trimming pared 3 bases from V and 3 bases from J, leaving 13 bases between. CDR3 amino acids: CASSSRLEIYEQYF. In DNA form, the CDR3 reads TGTGCCAGCAGCTCCCGTTTAGAGATCTACGAGCAGTACTTC.

V is TRBV6-5 and J is TRBJ1-1; TRBD1 agrees at 8 bases. Losses at the gene ends were 7 bases for V and 1 base for J; bases not matched to a gene: 5. Germline CDR1 and CDR2: MNHEY and SVGAGI. This CDR3 has 14 amino acids. CDR3 residues: CASTKGQANTEAFF. In DNA form, the CDR3 reads TGTGCCAGCACCAAGGGACAGGCGAACACTGAAGCTTTCTTT.

This clone has more than one count but fewer than ten. The V call is TRBV6-5, the J call TRBJ2-7; TRBD2 agrees at 10 bases. V lost 0 bases, J lost 3 bases, and 2 bases stayed unmatched. Germline CDR1 MNHEY, CDR2 SVGAGI. This CDR3 has 15 amino acids. As DNA, the CDR3 is TGTGCCAGCAGTTACTCAACTAGCGGGAACTACGAGCAGTACTTC. Residues: CASSYSTSGNYEQYF.

This sequence joins TRBV15 and TRBJ1-4; 7 positions agree with TRBD1. In germline, CDR1 is LNHNV, CDR2 YYDKDF (reference sequence). The CDR3 is 15 residues long. Trimming removed 6 bases from V and 10 bases from J; junction bases left unmatched: 14. The CDR3 nucleotides read TGTGCCACCAGAAGGGGACTTCAGGGGGGCGGAAAACTGTTTTTT. It specifies CATRRGLQGGGKLFF.

The rearrangement links TRBV5-5 to TRBJ2-7, with D tentatively TRBD2 (6 bases). CDR1 and CDR2 from the germline V gene are SGHKS and YYEKEE (reference sequence). Trimming pared 0 bases from V and 5 bases from J, leaving 12 bases between. This CDR3 is built from 14 residues. The chain's CDR3 is CASSLEWGLDEQYF. The CDR3 DNA follows: TGTGCCAGCAGCTTGGAGTGGGGACTCGACGAGCAGTACTTC.

The chain employs TRBV19 and TRBJ1-1; D may be TRBD1 (5 bases). V dropped 7 bases and J dropped 7 bases, with 13 bases sitting between them. Germline CDR1 reads LNHDA; CDR2 reads SQIVND (reference sequence). The CDR3 is 12 residues long. This CDR3 reads CASTLGAVEAFF. In DNA form, the CDR3 reads TGTGCCAGTACCCTAGGGGCCGTTGAAGCTTTCTTT.

The rearrangement uses TRBV7-9 and TRBJ1-1; 8 bases line up with TRBD1. Trimming at V came to 5 bases and at J to 1 base, leaving 6 bases not matched to a gene. This CDR3 has 15 amino acids. CDR1 SEHNR and CDR2 FQNEAQ come from the germline V gene (reference sequence). The CDR3 nucleotides read TGTGCCAGCAGCCCCAAGGGACAGGAGAACACTGAAGCTTTCTTT. It codes for CASSPKGQENTEAFF. The full variable domain, in which reference TRBV7-9 and TRBJ1-1 provide the parts outside the CDR3, is DTGVSQNPRHKITKRGQNVTFRCDPISEHNRLYWYRQTLGQGPEFLTYFQNEAQLEKSRLLSDRFSAERPKGSFSTLEIQRTEQGDSAMYLCASSPKGQENTEAFFGQGTRLTVV.

This clone was recorded only once. The gene calls are TRBV9 and TRBJ2-7, with 9 bases matching TRBD1. CDR1 SGDLS and CDR2 YYNGEE come from the germline V gene. CDR3 length: 16 residues. Losses at the gene ends were 4 bases for V and 2 bases for J; bases not matched to a gene: 10. The CDR3 spells CASSRQGDGAPYEQYF. As DNA, the CDR3 is TGTGCCAGCAGCAGACAGGGGGACGGGGCCCCCTACGAGCAGTACTTC.

The genes are TRBV19 and TRBJ1-5; a possible D gene is TRBD1 (6 bases). CDR3 length equals 13 residues. In germline, CDR1 is LNHDA, CDR2 SQIVND (reference sequence). Trimming shortened V by 9 bases and J by 4 bases, and 13 bases separated the two germline ends. The CDR3 coding sequence is TGTGCCAGCCAGGGGTCGGAGAATCAGCCCCAGCATTTT. Translated, it gives CASQGSENQPQHF.